This T cell receptor beta chain was retrieved from a study of cytomegalovirus exposure and HLA in healthy donors. V shed 4 bases and J 6 bases; nucleotides not matched to a gene: 5. Germline loops: CDR1 SEHNR, CDR2 FQNEAQ (reference sequence). The CDR3 runs 14 residues. The PCR had 60 Vbeta and 13 Jbeta primers. Clones were read by immunoSEQ multiplex PCR, and TCRdb kept only the in-frame ones, dropping some. The table lists approximately 100,000 clones, 82% of them singletons. Turning to this clone: What it binds is not known.

Study findings and constraints: Reported findings show TCR beta sequences accurately forecast HLA-A and HLA-B alleles in most subjects. Sequencing depth roughly uniform across donors was assumed in presence/absence analyses. Information on immune exposure was restricted to one variable (CMV serostatus). Association of a missense DCLRE1C variant with TCR beta V- and J-gene trimming was reported in a later analysis.

The sequence derives from a middle-aged man in good health and CMV-seronegative. The V gene is TRBV7-9, the J gene TRBJ1-2; 10 bases are a match to TRBD1. Sequenced material: PBMCs. CDR3 sequence: CASSYTGTGDGYTF. CDR3 sequence (DNA): TGTGCCAGCAGCTATACCGGGACAGGGGATGGCTACACCTTC.